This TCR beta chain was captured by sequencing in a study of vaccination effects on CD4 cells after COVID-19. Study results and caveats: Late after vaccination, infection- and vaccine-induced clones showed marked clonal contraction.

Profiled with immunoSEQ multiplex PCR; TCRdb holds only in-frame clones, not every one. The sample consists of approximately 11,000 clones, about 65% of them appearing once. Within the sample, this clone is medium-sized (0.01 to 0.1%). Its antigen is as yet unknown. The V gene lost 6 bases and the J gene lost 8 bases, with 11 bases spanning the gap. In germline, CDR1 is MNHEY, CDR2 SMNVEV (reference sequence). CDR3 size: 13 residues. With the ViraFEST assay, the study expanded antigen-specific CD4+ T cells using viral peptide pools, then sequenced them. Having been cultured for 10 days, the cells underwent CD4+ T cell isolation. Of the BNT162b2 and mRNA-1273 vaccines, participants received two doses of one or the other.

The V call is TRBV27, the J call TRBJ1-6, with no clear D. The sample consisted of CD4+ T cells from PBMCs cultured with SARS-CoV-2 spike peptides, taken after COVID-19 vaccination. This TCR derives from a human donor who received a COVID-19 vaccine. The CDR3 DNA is TGTGCCAGCAGGACCACCCCCGATTCACCCCTCCACTTT. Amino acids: CASRTTPDSPLHF.